A single sample gave rise to the 10 T cell receptor beta chains below, sequenced in a study of blood T cell repertoires in COVID-19. TCRdb's copy holds only in-frame clones and misses some; the assay was immunoSEQ multiplex PCR. Seen here are over 65,000 clones, around 82% observed once, and the top ten hold around 34%. Sequenced: peripheral blood. These receptors all stem from a man aged 60-69 years with COVID-19, enrolled during active disease.

This clone has more than one count but fewer than ten. The chain uses TRBV4-1 and TRBJ1-2; D remains unclear. The CDR3 has 17 amino acids. V was trimmed by 2 bases and J by 4 bases, leaving 20 bases between them. Germline CDR1 is MGHRA and CDR2 is YSYEKL. CDR3 nucleotide sequence: TGCGCCAGCAGCCAATCTGTGGTAAGAGGGCCCGCCTATGGCTACACCTTC. This translates into CASSQSVVRGPAYGYTF.

This chain joins TRBV7-3 and TRBJ2-2; 12 bases line up with TRBD2. CDR3 size: 15 residues. In germline, CDR1 is SGHTA, CDR2 FQGTGA. V lost 6 bases, J lost 5 bases, and 4 bases stayed unmatched. The CDR3 protein is CASSPGTSGTGELFF. CDR3 DNA sequence: TGTGCCAGCAGTCCCGGGACTAGCGGGACCGGGGAGCTGTTTTTT. Supplemented by reference TRBV7-3 and TRBJ2-2, the full variable domain reads GAGVSQTPSNKVTEKGKYVELRCDPISGHTALYWYRQSLGQGPEFLIYFQGTGAADDSGLPNDRFFAVRPEGSVSTLKIQRTERGDSAVYLCASSPGTSGTGELFFGEGSRLTVL.

This clone was detected only a few times. V and J are TRBV2 and TRBJ2-2; D uncertain. Germline V gene lookup returns CDR1 SNHLY and CDR2 FYNNEI. This CDR3 has 13 residues. V was pared by 8 bases and J by 4 bases, with 11 bases between. CDR3 region: CASLLGLTGELFF. Written as DNA, the CDR3 is TGTGCCAGCCTCCTTGGCCTCACCGGGGAGCTGTTTTTT.

This clone was found a few times. This sequence joins TRBV5-1 and TRBJ2-1, with 7 bases matching TRBD1. This CDR3 region has 15 residues. Germline V CDR1 and CDR2: SGHRS, YFSETQ. Losses at the gene ends were 8 bases for V and 3 bases for J; bases not matched to a gene: 11. This CDR3 is CASTERGTDYNEQFF. In nucleotides, the CDR3 is TGCGCCAGTACCGAGAGGGGGACAGACTACAATGAGCAGTTCTTC.

This chain uses TRBV6-6 with TRBJ1-3; possible D gene TRBD1, 6 bases. Per the germline V gene, CDR1 is MNHNY and CDR2 is SVGAGI (reference sequence). The CDR3 loop spans 13 amino acids. Trimming removed 6 bases at V and 9 bases at J, with 15 bases between. The CDR3 DNA follows: TGTGCCAGCAGCACGGGGGGCACCGGCACCATATATTTT. Its protein is CASSTGGTGTIYF.

The chain couples TRBV9 to TRBJ2-3; 7 bases are a match to TRBD1. Germline CDR1 and CDR2: SGDLS and YYNGEE. After removal of 3 bases from V and 6 bases from J, the junction contained 13 bases not matched to a gene. This CDR3 is built from 16 residues. The chain's CDR3 is CASSGMDTGARDTQYF. The CDR3, as DNA: TGTGCCAGCAGCGGTATGGATACAGGGGCGCGCGATACGCAGTATTTT.

This chain joins TRBV5-4 and TRBJ2-3, with D possibly TRBD2 on 5 matching bases. V lost 3 bases and J lost 9, with 20 bases in between. The CDR3 is made up of 15 amino acids. Germline values: CDR1 SGHNT, CDR2 YYREEE (reference sequence). The CDR3, as DNA: TGTGCCAGCAGCTCCCAGTCGGGCCCCGCGGGCACGCAGTATTTT. Its translation: CASSSQSGPAGTQYF.

This clone appeared a single time. The rearrangement uses TRBV19 and TRBJ2-7; D gene uncertain. Trimming cost V 2 bases and J 2 bases, with 10 bases left between them. This CDR3 is 14 amino acids long. Germline lookup yields CDR1 LNHDA and CDR2 SQIVND (reference sequence). For the CDR3, the DNA is TGTGCCAGTAGTATAAAACAGTCTACCTACGAGCAGTACTTC. The encoded protein is CASSIKQSTYEQYF.

This chain connects TRBV11-2 to TRBJ2-1; 9 nucleotides match TRBD2. After removal of 0 bases from V and 6 bases from J, the junction contained 3 bases not matched to a gene. Germline CDR1 is SGHAT and CDR2 is FQNNGV. The length of the CDR3 is 15 residues. The CDR3 spells CASSLDSRGGNEQFF. The DNA of the CDR3 is TGTGCCAGCAGCTTAGATTCGCGGGGGGGCAATGAGCAGTTCTTC.

This chain joins TRBV14 and TRBJ2-1; TRBD2 aligns across 16 bases. This CDR3 region has 19 residues. Germline values: CDR1 SGHDN, CDR2 FVKESK. Unmatched junction bases numbered 16, after V lost 6 bases and J lost 8 bases. CDR3 nucleotide sequence: TGTGCCAGCAGGGCCGGGGGACTAGCGGGAGGGCCGATACAGCATGAGCAGTTCTTC. Residues: CASRAGGLAGGPIQHEQFF.